One sample yielded the 25 T cell receptor beta chains listed below, sequenced in a study of CD8+CD57+ T cells in acquired aplastic anemia. The template used for profiling TCR beta VDJ and CDR3 was genomic DNA. MiXCR was run by TCRdb on the reads, yielding one entry per CDR3 protein. The profile shows about 220,000 distinct CDR3 sequences, about 37% of them singletons. The specimen was sorted CD4+, CD8+, or CD8+CD57+ T cells (not recorded which) from PBMCs. These receptors were taken from a human donor in good health, serving as a control.

This chain joins TRBV30 and TRBJ2-1, with 8 bases identical to TRBD2. The CDR3 covers 12 residues. V dropped 5 bases and J dropped 7; count of bases not matched to a gene: 4. The germline V gene has CDR1 GTSNPN and CDR2 SVGIG (reference sequence). CDR3 nucleotides: TGTGCCTGGTATCGGGGGGGGAATGAGCAGTTCTTC. Residues: CAWYRGGNEQFF.

The chain recombines TRBV27 with TRBJ2-7, with a possible D match to TRBD2 (6 bases). Germline lookup yields CDR1 MNHEY and CDR2 SMNVEV (reference sequence). The ends were cut back, 3 bases at V and 2 bases at J, with 8 bases in the middle. The CDR3 spans 13 residues. The CDR3 DNA is TGTGCCAGCAGTTTTCGCGGGGCCTACGAGCAGTACTTC. It codes for CASSFRGAYEQYF.

This clonotype was detected only a few times. This sequence joins TRBV20-1 and TRBJ2-7; TRBD2 aligns across 9 bases. The CDR3 has 13 residues. After removal of 2 bases from V and 2 bases from J, the junction contained 1 base not matched to a gene. Germline CDR1 and CDR2: DFQATT and SNEGSKA (reference sequence). The CDR3 loop is CSARLAGTYEQYF. CDR3 nucleotides: TGCAGTGCTAGACTAGCGGGGACCTACGAGCAGTACTTC.

The CDR3 nucleotides are TGTGCCAGCCTTTGGAGGGGGGCGGGGGGCTACAATGAGCAGTTCTTC. Translating it yields CASLWRGAGGYNEQFF. The rearrangement uses TRBV10-3 and TRBJ2-1; 8 bases are shared with TRBD2. The CDR3 extends over 16 amino acids. Germline lookup yields CDR1 ENHRY and CDR2 SYGVKD. Trimming cost V 10 bases and J 3 bases; bases outside gene matches: 14.

This CDR3 reads CASSPFSGETQYF. The CDR3 bases are TGTGCCAGCTCACCATTCTCCGGGGAGACCCAGTACTTC. V and J are TRBV18 and TRBJ2-5; D unclear. This CDR3 spans 13 amino acids. Germline V lookup: CDR1 KGHSH, CDR2 LQKENI. V lost 2 bases and J 5 bases, leaving 9 bases between the germline ends.

This clonotype has a count of ten or more. This chain uses TRBV10-3 with TRBJ1-2; D possibly corresponds to TRBD1 (5 bases). Trimming left V 4 bases short and J 6 bases short, with 18 bases between. Germline values: CDR1 ENHRY, CDR2 SYGVKD. There are 15 residues in the CDR3. The CDR3 loop is CAISGIYRPGDGYTF. For the CDR3, the DNA is TGTGCCATCAGTGGAATCTACCGACCGGGGGATGGCTACACCTTC.

This clonotype came up many times. This sequence joins TRBV30 and TRBJ2-7; weak D call: TRBD2 (6 bases). The germline gives CDR1 GTSNPN, CDR2 SVGIG (reference sequence). Trimming cost V 2 bases and J 5 bases, with 16 bases left between them. This CDR3 contains 14 residues. In nucleotides, the CDR3 is TGTGCCTGGAGTCGCGGGGTTGGGGAGGACGAGCAGTACTTC. Its protein is CAWSRGVGEDEQYF.

This clonotype showed up just a few times. The chain uses TRBV6-5 and TRBJ2-3, with D possibly TRBD2 on 6 matching bases. The CDR3 has 15 residues. Trimming stripped 0 bases from V and 6 bases from J, with 13 bases between. Germline V gives CDR1 MNHEY, CDR2 SVGAGI. The CDR3 DNA follows: TGTGCCAGCAGTTACTCGGGCGGGGACGGGGATACGCAGTATTTT. Translating it yields CASSYSGGDGDTQYF.

The chain uses TRBV19 and TRBJ1-5; unclear D gene. From germline, CDR1 is LNHDA and CDR2 SQIVND (reference sequence). This CDR3 spans 14 amino acids. Between the trimmed V and J ends, which lost 6 bases and 1 base, there was a span of 10 bases. In DNA, the CDR3 is TGTGCCAGTAGCATTGAGGACAGCAATCAGCCCCAGCATTTT. As protein: CASSIEDSNQPQHF.

This clonotype has just a few counts. A much larger clone differs from this one at a single base, so this may be a read error. The rearrangement joins TRBV2 to TRBJ2-7; tentatively, D is TRBD1 (6 bases). The CDR3 length is 15 residues. V lost 6 bases, J lost 2 bases, and 17 bases lay in between. Germline V gene lookup returns CDR1 SNHLY and CDR2 FYNNEI. In nucleotides, the CDR3 is TGTGCCAGCAGGCGCGGCAGGGGTGACCCCTACGAGCAGTACTTC. Translation gives CASRRGRGDPYEQYF.

V is TRBV10-3 and J is TRBJ1-6; no firm D call. The CDR3 sequence is 16 residues long. V lost 4 bases and J 9 bases, leaving 19 bases between the germline ends. Germline lookup yields CDR1 ENHRY and CDR2 SYGVKD. CDR3 amino acids: CAISGSQPGEGSPLHF. CDR3 bases: TGTGCCATCAGTGGATCGCAACCTGGGGAAGGTTCACCCCTCCACTTT.

The chain combines TRBV20-1 with TRBJ1-1; 7 bases are shared with TRBD1. V shed 3 bases and J 11 bases; nucleotides not matched to a gene: 12. The CDR3 is 13 amino acids. The germline V gene encodes CDR1 DFQATT and CDR2 SNEGSKA (reference sequence). The CDR3 region has the DNA TGCAGTGCTAGTCCCGGACAGGCGCCGAGTGCTTTCTTT. As protein: CSASPGQAPSAFF.

This clonotype was counted ten times or more. This chain joins TRBV6-5 and TRBJ1-2; D is undetermined. The CDR3 contains 15 residues. Germline V CDR1 and CDR2: MNHEY, SVGAGI. V dropped 2 bases and J dropped 8 bases, with 18 bases sitting between them. CDR3 sequence: CASSYGVMPRWGYTF. CDR3 DNA: TGTGCCAGCAGTTACGGTGTTATGCCCCGTTGGGGCTACACCTTC.

As to this clonotype: A much larger clone differs by one base, so this may be a read error. In this CDR3 the conserved last residue, phenylalanine or tryptophan, is missing, so a read error is likely. The gene calls are TRBV5-1 and TRBJ2-1, with TRBD2 matching 9 bases. There are 13 residues in the CDR3. With 7 bases clipped from V and 1 base from J, the junction kept 0 bases outside the gene matches. Germline V gene lookup returns CDR1 SGHRS and CDR2 YFSETQ. CDR3 loop: CASAGGSYNEQFL. The CDR3 nucleotides read TGCGCCAGCGCGGGAGGGTCCTACAATGAGCAGTTCCTC.

A remark on this clonotype: Being one base from a much bigger clone, this may be a read error. The conserved closing phenylalanine or tryptophan is absent in this CDR3, likely reflecting a read error. The gene calls are TRBV12-3 or TRBV12-4 and TRBJ1-2; a possible D gene is TRBD1 (5 bases). Trimming took off 5 bases at V and 4 bases at J, with 17 bases between the two ends. The CDR3 spans 15 residues. The CDR3 reads CASSPSFSQGYGYTL. Written as DNA, the CDR3 is TGTGCCAGCAGTCCCTCGTTTAGTCAGGGCTATGGCTACACCCTC.

CDR3 DNA: TGTGCCAGCAGCTTATACGGGCGAGGCACAGATACGCAGTATTTT. It yields the protein CASSLYGRGTDTQYF. This sequence joins TRBV11-2 and TRBJ2-3; D unclear. Looked up from germline, CDR1 is SGHAT and CDR2 is FQNNGV. The length of the CDR3 is 15 residues. Trimming cost V 2 bases and J 1 base, with 10 bases left between them.

This clonotype was observed a few times. The chain uses TRBV5-1 and TRBJ1-2; weak D call: TRBD1 (6 bases). Germline V gene data show CDR1 as SGHRS and CDR2 as YFSETQ. The CDR3 contains 16 residues. V shed 4 bases and J shed 6 bases, with 22 bases lying between them. CDR3 region: CASSLTRTEATDGYTF. The CDR3 nucleotides are TGCGCCAGCAGCCTTACCCGGACAGAGGCCACCGATGGCTACACCTTC.

This clonotype was seen repeatedly, ten times or more. This rearrangement joins TRBV19 to TRBJ2-3; D gene uncertain. The CDR3 has 14 amino acids. Germline-derived CDR1 and CDR2 are LNHDA and SQIVND (reference sequence). Trimming left V 4 bases short and J 0 bases short, with 8 bases between. The CDR3 region has the DNA TGTGCCAGTAGTACCCCCCCTAGCACAGATACGCAGTATTTT. Protein sequence: CASSTPPSTDTQYF.

This clonotype was counted only a few times. J is TRBJ1-2 and V is TRBV19; TRBD1 agrees at 7 bases. Germline V gene sequence: CDR1 LNHDA, CDR2 SQIVND (reference sequence). With 11 bases clipped from V and 2 bases from J, the junction kept 8 bases outside the gene matches. The CDR3 sequence is 13 residues long. The CDR3 region has the DNA TGTGCCTGGAGTCTACAGGGGAACTATGGCTACACCTTC. Translating gives CAWSLQGNYGYTF.

This clonotype was found once. J is TRBJ1-5 and V is TRBV11-2; 7 bases are a match to TRBD1. This CDR3 contains 18 residues. From germline, CDR1 is SGHAT and CDR2 FQNNGV. V was clipped by 5 bases and J by 0 bases; unmatched bases: 13. CDR3 in DNA: TGTGCCAGCAGCCGTGACAGGGATGCACTGTGTAGCAATCAGCCCCAGCATTTT. This codes for CASSRDRDALCSNQPQHF.

This clonotype occurred many times. CDR3: CASSIGLTSASYEQYF. The CDR3 nucleotides read TGTGCCAGTAGTATAGGCCTTACTAGCGCTTCCTACGAGCAGTACTTC. This chain uses TRBV19 with TRBJ2-7; TRBD2 aligns across 7 bases. V lost 1 base to trimming and J lost 1 base; unmatched junction nucleotides: 7. Germline V lookup: CDR1 LNHDA, CDR2 SQIVND (reference sequence). CDR3 length: 16 residues.

This clonotype was observed at least ten times. This sequence joins TRBV20-1 and TRBJ2-7; D call uncertain. V was trimmed by 3 bases and J by 1 base, leaving 13 bases between them. Germline CDR1 and CDR2: DFQATT and SNEGSKA (reference sequence). The CDR3 length is 14 residues. CDR3 region: CSASNSGTSYEQYF. The CDR3 DNA sequence: TGCAGTGCTAGTAACTCCGGAACGTCCTACGAGCAGTACTTC.

As to this clonotype: Compared with germline, one end of the junction differs, possibly owing to a read error. The chain carries TRBV18 and TRBJ2-2; possibly TRBD1 or TRBD2 for D (5 bases each). The CDR3 runs to 15 residues. Germline loops: CDR1 KGHSH, CDR2 LQKENI. The CDR3 loop is CASSATVTNTGELSF. The CDR3 DNA is TGTGCCAGCTCGGCGACAGTTACGAACACCGGGGAGCTGTCTTTT.

This clonotype has a count of ten or more. The chain links TRBV11-2 to TRBJ2-5; no clear D. The CDR3 is made up of 13 amino acids. The germline gives CDR1 SGHAT, CDR2 FQNNGV. V dropped 3 bases and J dropped 2 bases, with 7 bases sitting between them. The CDR3 protein is CASSFHRQETQYF. CDR3 nucleotide sequence: TGTGCCAGCAGCTTTCACCGACAAGAGACCCAGTACTTC.

This clonotype has a count of ten or more. V and J are TRBV19 and TRBJ1-4; D remains ambiguous. The CDR3 runs 16 residues. The germline V and J ends were trimmed by 5 bases and 10 bases, with 23 bases remaining between them. The germline gives CDR1 LNHDA, CDR2 SQIVND (reference sequence). The CDR3 bases are TGTGCCAGTAGTTCACAGCCGATATACCAAGCCGGAAAACTGTTTTTT. This sequence encodes CASSSQPIYQAGKLFF.